The source of this T cell receptor (beta chain) is a study of Graves' ophthalmopathy and Graves' hyperthyroidism. About the study: Upon initial diagnosis and before any treatment, peripheral blood was collected.

CDR3 regions of TCR beta were amplified from RNA transcripts. First-round RT-PCR employed HTBI primers, with a second-round multiplex PCR after it. TCRdb re-called the multiplex PCR reads through MiXCR, storing one row per CDR3 protein. The sample includes roughly 230,000 distinct CDR3 sequences, around a fifth seen only once; the top ten take about 40%. V gave up 2 bases and J gave up 6 bases; unmatched junction bases: 5. The CDR3 spans 13 residues. In germline, CDR1 is SGHRS, CDR2 YFSETQ. In donors with ophthalmopathy, activity was moderate-to-severe, with CAS ≥3, NOSPECS ≥4 and duration under 3 months. Pregnancy or lactation, uncontrolled infections and other autoimmune diseases were grounds for excluding patients. Study observations and caveats: Ophthalmopathy and stable hyperthyroidism were discriminated by a 13-signature model, with over 85% sensitivity and 81.08% specificity.

At least ten counts were recorded for this clonotype. Its antigen is not identified. The V and J genes are TRBV5-1 and TRBJ2-7; TRBD1 agrees at 7 bases. The receptor's source is a woman between 50 and 59 years old with Graves' ophthalmopathy. The sequenced sample consisted of peripheral blood. The CDR3: CASSFTRDSEQYF. The CDR3 bases are TGCGCCAGCAGCTTTACCCGGGACAGCGAGCAGTACTTC. Complete variable domain (other parts from reference TRBV5-1 and TRBJ2-7): KAGVTQTPRYLIKTRGQQVTLSCSPISGHRSVSWYQQTPGQGLQFLFEYFSETQRNKGNFPGRFSGRQFSNSRSEMNVSTLELGDSALYLCASSFTRDSEQYFGPGTRLTVT.